Listed below are T cell receptor beta chains from one sample, sequenced in a study of cytomegalovirus exposure and HLA in healthy donors. Data came from immunoSEQ multiplex PCR; TCRdb stores just in-frame clones and leaves some out. This sample yields around 88,000 clones, of which less than 80% are seen a single time; over 3.5% belongs to the top ten. Sequencing was carried out using PBMCs. Receptors were obtained from a woman aged 40 to 50 in good health and CMV-seropositive. Both conserved end residues are part of each CDR3. D genes are given only for firm matches. Size is stated for part of the rows, as once, few or many counts, or as a class when the clone is expanded.

DNA	CDR3	size	V	J	D
TGTGCCAGCAGGGGGACAGGGGGCGCAGTTGCTGGCTACACCTTC	CASRGTGGAVAGYTF	once	TRBV27	TRBJ1-2	TRBD1
TGTGCCAGCAGCTTAGTAGATCGGGGAAACGACGTGGCTTTCTTT	CASSLVDRGNDVAFF	few	TRBV7-8	TRBJ1-1	NA
TGCGCCAGCAGTTCGGGACAGGGTCCCTACGAGCAGTACTTC	CASSSGQGPYEQYF	NA	TRBV10-1	TRBJ2-7	TRBD1
TGCGCCAGCAGCACCGGGACAGTGAACACCGGGGAGCTGTTTTTT	CASSTGTVNTGELFF	NA	TRBV5-1	TRBJ2-2	TRBD1
TGTGCCAGTGGGAGTCAGTCCCAAGAGACCCAGTACTTC	CASGSQSQETQYF	NA	TRBV6-1	TRBJ2-5	NA
TGTGCCAGCAGTGACTCCCAATCTGGGGCCAACGTCCTGACTTTC	CASSDSQSGANVLTF	NA	TRBV6-4	TRBJ2-6	NA
TGTGCCAGCAGTTACTCGTCGGGACAGGTGGGGACCCAGTACTTC	CASSYSSGQVGTQYF	NA	TRBV6-6	TRBJ2-5	TRBD1
TGTGCCAGCGGGGGGGACTTAACCTACGAGCAGTACTTC	CASGGDLTYEQYF	NA	TRBV25-1	TRBJ2-7	TRBD2
TGTGCCAGCAGCAAACTAGCGGGAGGCCCAGATACGCAGTATTTT	CASSKLAGGPDTQYF	once	TRBV2	TRBJ2-3	TRBD2
TGTGCCAGCAGCCGGAGCCTCATCAGGGTCAATGAGCAGTTCTTC	CASSRSLIRVNEQFF	NA	TRBV27	TRBJ2-1	NA
TGCGCCAGCAGTGATAACGGGAGGGCCGGGCAGTACTTC	CASSDNGRAGQYF	few	TRBV10-1	TRBJ2-7	TRBD2
TGTGCCAGCAGCTTATTTGTAGCGGGAGTGGGGGAGCTGTTTTTT	CASSLFVAGVGELFF	NA	TRBV11-2	TRBJ2-2	TRBD2
TGTGCCAGCAGTTACTCGCGGGAACACTTCACCGGGGAGCTGTTTTTT	CASSYSREHFTGELFF	NA	TRBV6-5	TRBJ2-2	NA
TGTGCCAGCCGACACAGGACAACTAATGAAAAACTGTTTTTT	CASRHRTTNEKLFF	NA	TRBV19	TRBJ1-4	NA
TGTGCCACCAGCAAGAGTTCGGGTAGCGAGCAGTACTTC	CATSKSSGSEQYF	NA	TRBV15	TRBJ2-7	NA
TGTGCCAGCACCGGGACAGGAACCATTCAGTACTTC	CASTGTGTIQYF	NA	TRBV6-1	TRBJ2-4	TRBD1
TGTGCCAGCAGTCCCGGGACAGGGCAAGAGACCCAGTACTTC	CASSPGTGQETQYF	NA	TRBV6-1	TRBJ2-5	TRBD1
TGTGCCAGCCAGTCGGGGGGCTACTCCTACAATGAGCAGTTCTTC	CASQSGGYSYNEQFF	once	TRBV9	TRBJ2-1	NA
TGTGCCTGGAGTGATGGCAGGGCTTCCAATGAGCAGTTCTTC	CAWSDGRASNEQFF	few	TRBV30	TRBJ2-1	NA
TGTGCCAGCAGTTTTTGGCAGAACGAGCAGTACTTC	CASSFWQNEQYF	NA	TRBV28	TRBJ2-7	NA
TGTGCCAGCAGCCCGGGACAGGGAGGGACTGAAGCTTTCTTT	CASSPGQGGTEAFF	NA	TRBV7-6	TRBJ1-1	TRBD1
TGTGCTAGTGGTTTGGTACCGGGAAACAGGGTCTCAGGCTATGGCTACACCTTC	CASGLVPGNRVSGYGYTF	NA	TRBV12-5	TRBJ1-2	NA
TGTGCCAGCAGTACACTAGCGCCGAACACCGGGGAGCTGTTTTTT	CASSTLAPNTGELFF	NA	TRBV6-5	TRBJ2-2	TRBD2
TGTGCCAGCAGCACGCAGGGGGCTCATTACGAGCAGTACTTC	CASSTQGAHYEQYF	NA	TRBV5-6	TRBJ2-7	TRBD1
TGTGCCACCGGAGGCCAGCTAGGAGGGAACGAGCAGTACTTC	CATGGQLGGNEQYF	NA	TRBV15	TRBJ2-7	NA
TGTGCCAGCAGTGAAATAACAGGGACCGAGCAGTACTTC	CASSEITGTEQYF	NA	TRBV6-1	TRBJ2-7	NA
TGTGCCAGCAGCCCGACCGGGGGAACAGATACGCAGTATTTT	CASSPTGGTDTQYF	NA	TRBV7-6	TRBJ2-3	NA
TGCGCCAGCAGCTTGGGATTGGCTAGCGGGAGAACGGGCACCGGGGAGCTGTTTTTT	CASSLGLASGRTGTGELFF	NA	TRBV5-1	TRBJ2-2	TRBD2
TGTGCCAGCAGAAACAGGGTAGGAAGCAATCAGCCCCAGCATTTT	CASRNRVGSNQPQHF	NA	TRBV6-1	TRBJ1-5	NA
TGTGCCACCAGCAGAGAAGAGCCGACTAGCGGGAGACGGTTCTTC	CATSREEPTSGRRFF	once	TRBV15	TRBJ2-1	TRBD2
TGCGCCAGCAGCTTGGACACCGGGACTAGCGGGTACAATGAGCAGTTCTTC	CASSLDTGTSGYNEQFF	once	TRBV5-1	TRBJ2-1	TRBD2
TGCGCCAGCAGCCAAGGAGGACTAGCGGGCCTGAGCTCCTACAATGAGCAGTTCTTC	CASSQGGLAGLSSYNEQFF	NA	TRBV4-1	TRBJ2-1	TRBD2
TGCGCCAGCAGCCAGACGGGACTAGCGAAGGTAGGCGATACGCAGTATTTT	CASSQTGLAKVGDTQYF	NA	TRBV4-1	TRBJ2-3	TRBD2
TGTGCCAGCACACAATTAGCGGGAGGAAAAACCGGGGAGCTGTTTTTT	CASTQLAGGKTGELFF	few	TRBV27	TRBJ2-2	TRBD2
TGTGCCAGCAGTGACGGGAGGGAGCCCTACAATGAGCAGTTCTTC	CASSDGREPYNEQFF	many	TRBV6-4	TRBJ2-1	TRBD2
TGTGCCAGCAGTCCCGGGTTGGAAAAACTGTTTTTT	CASSPGLEKLFF	NA	TRBV6-6	TRBJ1-4	NA
TGTGCCAGCAGTGAGGGGGAAGGGGGTGCGAATGAGCAGTTCTTC	CASSEGEGGANEQFF	NA	TRBV6-4	TRBJ2-1	NA
TGTGCCAGTAGTACGCCGGGGAAGGGGGGGACTGAAGCTTTCTTT	CASSTPGKGGTEAFF	NA	TRBV19	TRBJ1-1	NA